This T cell receptor beta chain derives from a study of CD8 T cells in Susac syndrome. Whole-study findings and limits: The study's TCR sequencing and HLA analysis drew on a certain number of individuals. That number was acknowledged as relatively small.

Germline loops: CDR1 MRHNA, CDR2 SNTAGT. The CDR3 length is 15 residues. The junction had 2 bases not matched to a gene; V was cut back by 4 bases and J by 0 bases. RNA totalling about 0.5 to 1 ug underwent reverse transcription with random hexamers. TCRdb re-called the immunoSEQ multiplex PCR reads through MiXCR, storing one row per CDR3 protein. Of about 190,000 distinct CDR3 sequences in the sample, 90% to 95% were seen once. A few counts support this clonotype. As yet, its antigen is unknown. This TCR came from a human donor with Susac syndrome. The gene calls are TRBV6-4 and TRBJ2-1; 8 nucleotides agree with TRBD2. Sequenced sample: CD4+ T cells from PBMCs. The chain's CDR3 is CASSVSGSSYNEQFF. In DNA, the CDR3 is TGTGCCAGCAGTGTGAGCGGGAGCTCCTACAATGAGCAGTTCTTC.